The 7 T cell receptor beta chains in this list originate from one sample, sequenced in a study of T cell changes during pregnancy in multiple sclerosis. Profiling relied on immunoSEQ multiplex PCR, and the TCRdb table lists in-frame clones only, not all of them. The table shows over 45,000 clones, with roughly 90% occurring only once. The starting material was CD4+ T cells from peripheral blood mononuclear cells, obtained after pregnancy. All receptors derive from a female donor with multiple sclerosis, enrolled in a pregnancy study.

The chain recombines TRBV6-6 with TRBJ1-5; D remains unclear. The V gene lost 2 bases and the J gene lost 8 bases, with 4 bases spanning the gap. Germline loops: CDR1 MNHNY, CDR2 SVGAGI (reference sequence). The CDR3 extends over 11 amino acids. In nucleotides, the CDR3 is TGTGCCAGCAGTTACGGAGAGCCCCAGCATTTT. It translates to CASSYGEPQHF.

J is TRBJ2-5 and V is TRBV4-3; no clear D gene. The CDR3 sequence is 15 residues long. Germline V gene data show CDR1 as LGHNA and CDR2 as YSLEER. The V and J ends lost 0 bases and 5 bases respectively, with 13 bases between them. As DNA, the CDR3 is TGCGCCAGCAGCCAAGATATTTCCGGAGCGGAGACCCAGTACTTC. Translated, it gives CASSQDISGAETQYF.

This sequence joins TRBV28 and TRBJ2-7; 8 bases map to TRBD1. This CDR3 spans 14 amino acids. Per germline, CDR1 MDHEN and CDR2 SYDVKM. Losses at the gene ends were 3 bases for V and 2 bases for J; bases not matched to a gene: 3. As DNA, the CDR3 is TGTGCCAGCAGTTTGGTCAGGGGGCCCTACGAGCAGTACTTC. Protein product: CASSLVRGPYEQYF.

This clone appeared once. The CDR3 DNA reads TGCGCCAGCAGCTTGACTAGCGAGGCCAAAAACATTCAGTACTTC. The encoded protein is CASSLTSEAKNIQYF. J is TRBJ2-4 and V is TRBV5-1; 7 positions match TRBD2. V gave up 1 base and J gave up 1 base; unmatched junction bases: 2. The CDR3 covers 15 residues. Germline V gene sequence: CDR1 SGHRS, CDR2 YFSETQ. Based on the CDR3 plus reference TRBV5-1 and TRBJ2-4, the full variable domain is KAGVTQTPRYLIKTRGQQVTLSCSPISGHRSVSWYQQTPGQGLQFLFEYFSETQRNKGNFPGRFSGRQFSNSRSEMNVSTLELGDSALYLCASSLTSEAKNIQYFGAGTRLSVL.

The J gene is TRBJ2-1, the V gene TRBV4-1; 13 nucleotides align to TRBD2. CDR3 length: 17 amino acids. V dropped 2 bases and J dropped 7; count of bases not matched to a gene: 8. CDR1 and CDR2 from the germline V gene are MGHRA and YSYEKL. CDR3 sequence (DNA): TGCGCCAGCAGCCAATTTCCGGGACTAGCGGGACAGAATGAGCAGTTCTTC. Translation: CASSQFPGLAGQNEQFF.

This chain connects TRBV4-1 to TRBJ2-5; 7 nucleotides align to TRBD2. V shed 1 base and J 2 bases; nucleotides not matched to a gene: 7. Germline V lookup: CDR1 MGHRA, CDR2 YSYEKL. There are 16 residues in the CDR3. CDR3 bases: TGCGCCAGCAGCCAAGTCAGTCTAGCGGCTCAAGAGACCCAGTACTTC. This translates into CASSQVSLAAQETQYF.

The J gene is TRBJ1-4, the V gene TRBV11-3; a weak D match, TRBD1 (6 bases). This CDR3 is 18 amino acids long. V dropped 5 bases and J dropped 4 bases, with 23 bases sitting between them. Germline V gives CDR1 SGHNT, CDR2 YENEEA. The CDR3 sequence: CASSPGTTSVVFNEKLFF. Written as DNA, the CDR3 is TGTGCCAGCAGCCCTGGGACAACTTCTGTAGTATTTAATGAAAAACTGTTTTTT. The full variable domain, rest sourced from reference TRBV11-3 and TRBJ1-4, is EAGVVQSPRYKIIEKKQPVAFWCNPISGHNTLYWYLQNLGQGPELLIRYENEEAVDDSQLPKDRFSAERLKGVDSTLKIQPAELGDSAVYLCASSPGTTSVVFNEKLFFGSGTQLSVL.